The T cell receptor beta chain under discussion was sequenced for a study of blood T cell repertoires in COVID-19 (dated by TCRdb to 2018 to 2021). Background on the whole study: Collaborator samples came from the United States, Italy and Spain and covered acute and convalescent phases of COVID-19. The prospective study material was composed of cDNA or gDNA derived from T cells, B-cell-depleted T cells, or PBMCs. Subjects who had been exposed to COVID-19, were actively infected with it, or had recovered from it provided the deeply sampled blood TCRbeta repertoires that made up the dataset. A freely available public database, intended as a resource for researchers studying the immune response to SARS-CoV-2, is where the repertoires were released. Samples were obtained from the ongoing ImmuneRACE study (first 160 participants) and from about 1,300 subjects provided by 6 global collaborators. A de-identified subject ID, COVID-19 status, age in years and sex were almost always included in the sample metadata. HLA class I and class II types, where available, came from metadata supplied by the sample provider rather than from assay-based typing. Summary of the overall study and its limitations: How much clinical and demographic metadata was included differed by source and by participant, and the metadata was provided uncurated.

Taken from cysteine to phenylalanine, the CDR3 has 20 residues. Left in the record is the CDR3 DNA by itself, 60 bases read in frame from the first base. V loses 2 bases, J loses 0 bases, and the germline ends lie 28 bases apart. In the germline V gene, CDR1 corresponds to SQVTM and CDR2 to ANQGSEA. The immunoSEQ Assay, a bias-controlled multiplex PCR, was used to amplify TCRbeta CDR3 regions from genomic DNA. The paper's data handling went like this. The number of nucleated cells in each sample was estimated by amplification of reference gene primers within the assay. Sequence reads were collapsed and filtered to measure the absolute abundance of every unique TCRbeta CDR3 rearrangement. Productive Simpson clonality was computed per sample as the square root of Simpson's diversity index over productive rearrangements. TCRdb took this table from immuneACCESS and kept in-frame rearrangements with V and J called. Such tables lack part of the clones; where checked against another copy, unresolved V genes explain under half of the gap, and the rest is unexplained. The DNA gave D and trimming, while V, J and clone size come from that table. This sample has roughly 350,000 clones in its table, and around nine tenths of those were observed once. In total, the top ten clones hold 4% of the sample.

Details on this clone: The specificity of this receptor is unknown. One base away there is no much larger clone; base qualities are not given.

Whole blood was collected in K2EDTA tubes by collaborating institutions according to the institutions' own protocols. For TCRbeta analysis, collaborator samples were shipped as frozen whole blood, as isolated PBMCs, or as DNA extracted from either sample type. This sequence was found in a woman in her 50s with active or convalescent COVID-19. The chain uses TRBV29-1 and TRBJ1-1; TRBD1 is possibly the D segment (6 matching bases). Sequencing was carried out using peripheral blood. The CDR3 region: CSVERWGGAGQQGMNTEAFF. The nucleotide sequence reads TGCAGCGTTGAAAGATGGGGAGGGGCCGGACAGCAAGGGATGAACACTGAAGCTTTCTTT. Reference TRBV29-1 and TRBJ1-1 proteins supply the regions before and after the CDR3; the full variable domain is: SAVISQKPSRDICQRGTSLTIQCQVDSQVTMMFWYRQQPGQSLTLIATANQGSEATYESGFVIDKFPISRPNLTFSTLTVSNMSPEDSSIYLCSVERWGGAGQQGMNTEAFFGQGTRLTVV.